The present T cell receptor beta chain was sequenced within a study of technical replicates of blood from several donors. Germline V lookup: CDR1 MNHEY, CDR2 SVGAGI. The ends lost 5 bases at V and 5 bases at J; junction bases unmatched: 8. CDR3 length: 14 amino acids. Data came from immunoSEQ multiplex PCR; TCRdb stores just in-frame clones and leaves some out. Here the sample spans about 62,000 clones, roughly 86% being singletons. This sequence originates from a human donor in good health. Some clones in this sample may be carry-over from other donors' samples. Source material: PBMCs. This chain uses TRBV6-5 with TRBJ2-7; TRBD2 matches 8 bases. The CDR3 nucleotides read TGTGCCAGCAGTGCCCCGGGGGGGCTGAACGAGCAGTACTTC. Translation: CASSAPGGLNEQYF.